The clone carrying this TCR beta chain was seen a handful of times. The target antigen is unknown. The protocol was immunoSEQ multiplex PCR, while the TCRdb copy is restricted to in-frame clones and leaves out a portion. The repertoire consists of 90,000 to 120,000 clones, with under 95% occurring once and the leading ten covering approximately 22%. These data originate in a study of T cell responses to AZD1222 COVID-19 vaccine. Study summary: Pooling was applied to second doses at about 4 or about 12 weeks.

Study results and caveats: Repertoire sampling was restricted to post-peak T cell response timepoints.

The sample in question was peripheral blood, obtained on day 0 of AZD1222 vaccination. The clonotype was recovered from an adult in good health.

The CDR3 is CASSPGGGLYYEQYF. CDR3 in DNA: TGCGCCAGCAGCCCAGGGGGGGGGCTCTACTACGAGCAGTACTTC. The chain uses TRBV5-1 and TRBJ2-7; D is tentatively TRBD1 or TRBD2 (7 bases each). Germline-derived CDR1 and CDR2 are SGHRS and YFSETQ. This CDR3 is 15 amino acids long. V was shortened by 4 bases and J by 3 bases, with 17 bases between the two germline ends.